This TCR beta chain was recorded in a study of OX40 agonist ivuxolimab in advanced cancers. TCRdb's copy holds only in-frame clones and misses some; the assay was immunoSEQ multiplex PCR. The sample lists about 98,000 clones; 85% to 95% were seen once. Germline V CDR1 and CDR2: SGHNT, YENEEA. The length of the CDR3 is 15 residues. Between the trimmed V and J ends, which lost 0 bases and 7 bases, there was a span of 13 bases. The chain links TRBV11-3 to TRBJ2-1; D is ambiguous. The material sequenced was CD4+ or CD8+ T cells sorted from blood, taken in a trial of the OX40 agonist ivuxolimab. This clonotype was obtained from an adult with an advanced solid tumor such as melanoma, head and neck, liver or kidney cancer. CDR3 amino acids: CASSLDGNPGNEQFF. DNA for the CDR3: TGTGCCAGCAGCTTAGATGGAAACCCGGGTAATGAGCAGTTCTTC.